Listed below are T cell receptor beta chains from one sample, sequenced in a study of blood T cell repertoires in COVID-19. The method was immunoSEQ multiplex PCR; TCRdb's version includes in-frame clones alone and lacks a portion of them. The sample yields tens of thousands of clones, 70% to 85% seen once. Sequencing was done on a sample of peripheral blood. The receptors derive from a man in his sixties with acute or convalescent COVID-19. CDR3s include the opening cysteine and the closing phenylalanine or tryptophan. Fields, in order: V gene, clone size, J gene, D gene, CDR3 DNA, CDR3 protein. D genes are given only for firm matches. Not every row has a clone size; where given, it reads once, few, many or a size class.

V: TRBV2; size: NA; J: TRBJ1-2; D: NA; DNA: TGTGCCAGCAGTGAAGGGCTGATCTATGGCTACACCTTC; CDR3: CASSEGLIYGYTF
V: TRBV9; size: NA; J: TRBJ2-6; D: TRBD1; DNA: TGTGCCAGCAGCATCCCCGGGACAGGGGCTGGGGCCAACGTCCTGACTTTC; CDR3: CASSIPGTGAGANVLTF
V: TRBV5-6; size: NA; J: TRBJ1-1; D: NA; DNA: TGTGCCAGCAGCTTGGGTTCGAGGGTAACTGAAGCTTTCTTT; CDR3: CASSLGSRVTEAFF
V: TRBV27; size: NA; J: TRBJ2-2; D: TRBD1; DNA: TGTGCCAGCACGCGGTACAGGGGAAACACCGGGGAGCTGTTTTTT; CDR3: CASTRYRGNTGELFF
V: TRBV7-8; size: NA; J: TRBJ2-1; D: TRBD1; DNA: TGTGCCAGCAGTTCAGGGGGCGGGGACAATGAGCAGTTCTTC; CDR3: CASSSGGGDNEQFF
V: TRBV11-2; size: NA; J: TRBJ1-1; D: NA; DNA: TGTGCCAGCAGACCCCCAGGGGCCACTGAAGCTTTCTTT; CDR3: CASRPPGATEAFF
V: TRBV7-8; size: NA; J: TRBJ1-5; D: NA; DNA: TGTGCCAGCAGCCCAGGAGGTCAGCCCCAGCATTTT; CDR3: CASSPGGQPQHF
V: TRBV6-5; size: NA; J: TRBJ2-2; D: NA; DNA: TGTGCCAGCAGTTCAAGGAGACAGGTCACCGGGGAGCTGTTTTTT; CDR3: CASSSRRQVTGELFF
V: TRBV6-1; size: NA; J: TRBJ2-3; D: TRBD2; DNA: TGTGCCAGCAGTGAACTAGCGGAGGGCACAGATACGCAGTATTTT; CDR3: CASSELAEGTDTQYF
V: TRBV18; size: NA; J: TRBJ2-1; D: TRBD1; DNA: TGTGCCAGCTCACCACCTAAGGGACAGGGGGCCGACAATGAGCAGTTCTTC; CDR3: CASSPPKGQGADNEQFF
V: TRBV19; size: NA; J: TRBJ1-1; D: NA; DNA: TGTGCCAGTAGTATCTTTGCAGAGAACACTGAAGCTTTCTTT; CDR3: CASSIFAENTEAFF
V: TRBV6-5; size: many; J: TRBJ1-2; D: TRBD1; DNA: TGTGCCAGTTTGGGACAGGCCCGCGGCTATGGCTACACCTTC; CDR3: CASLGQARGYGYTF
V: TRBV19; size: NA; J: TRBJ1-2; D: TRBD1; DNA: TGTGCCAGTAGTATAGGCCCAGGGGGCAACTATGGCTACACCTTC; CDR3: CASSIGPGGNYGYTF
V: TRBV5-1; size: NA; J: TRBJ1-1; D: NA; DNA: TGCGCCAGCAGCAACGAGGGCACTATGAACACTGAAGCTTTCTTT; CDR3: CASSNEGTMNTEAFF
V: TRBV9; size: NA; J: TRBJ2-2; D: NA; DNA: TGTGCCAGCAGCGTAGTCCAGGGCGGGGAGCTGTTTTTT; CDR3: CASSVVQGGELFF
V: TRBV19; size: NA; J: TRBJ1-5; D: NA; DNA: TGTGCCAGTAGTCAACAGACAGGATATAGCAATCAGCCCCAGCATTTT; CDR3: CASSQQTGYSNQPQHF
V: TRBV19; size: once; J: TRBJ1-5; D: TRBD1; DNA: TGTGCCAGTAGTATTAACAGGGGGGATCAGCCCCAGCATTTT; CDR3: CASSINRGDQPQHF
V: TRBV7-3; size: NA; J: TRBJ2-1; D: TRBD2; DNA: TGTGCCAGCAGCTTCGGCGGGGGGAGTTACAATGAGCAGTTCTTC; CDR3: CASSFGGGSYNEQFF
V: TRBV12-3/TRBV12-4; size: NA; J: TRBJ2-5; D: NA; DNA: TGTGCCAGCAGTTTCAAGGGGCGGGAGACCCAGTACTTC; CDR3: CASSFKGRETQYF
V: TRBV6-5; size: NA; J: TRBJ2-1; D: TRBD2; DNA: TGTGCCAGCAGTTACCCTCCGGGACTAGCGGGTAGTGAGCAGTTCTTC; CDR3: CASSYPPGLAGSEQFF
V: TRBV29-1; size: once; J: TRBJ2-3; D: NA; DNA: TGCAGCGCGTGGCAAGATACGCAGTATTTT; CDR3: CSAWQDTQYF
V: TRBV19; size: NA; J: TRBJ2-2; D: NA; DNA: TGTGCCAGTAGTCGCCAGGGGCCAGTGGGTGAGGTGTTTTTT; CDR3: CASSRQGPVGEVFF
V: TRBV5-1; size: NA; J: TRBJ2-1; D: NA; DNA: TGCGCCAGCAACCCGGGGGACCCCGACAATGAGCAGTTCTTC; CDR3: CASNPGDPDNEQFF
V: TRBV28; size: NA; J: TRBJ1-6; D: NA; DNA: TGTGCCAGCAGTTTCAGTCTAGATAATTCACCCCTCCACTTT; CDR3: CASSFSLDNSPLHF
V: TRBV6-5; size: NA; J: TRBJ1-1; D: NA; DNA: TGTGCCAGCAGTTCTACAGGGATCTTGGACACTGAAGCTTTCTTT; CDR3: CASSSTGILDTEAFF
V: TRBV3-1/TRBV3-2; size: NA; J: TRBJ2-3; D: TRBD2; DNA: TGTGCCAGCAGCCCCAGTAGCGGGGGGCCTACTAGCACAGATACGCAGTATTTT; CDR3: CASSPSSGGPTSTDTQYF
V: TRBV2; size: NA; J: TRBJ1-3; D: NA; DNA: TGTGCCAGCAGTGTTGAGGGATCAAGAAACACCATATATTTT; CDR3: CASSVEGSRNTIYF
V: TRBV7-9; size: NA; J: TRBJ1-2; D: NA; DNA: TGTGCCAGCAGCTTAGAAACAGGATTCTATGGCTACACCTTC; CDR3: CASSLETGFYGYTF
V: TRBV4-1; size: once; J: TRBJ2-3; D: NA; DNA: TGCGCCAGCAGCCAAGTAGGGGGACATTGGACAGATACGCAGTATTTT; CDR3: CASSQVGGHWTDTQYF
V: TRBV5-6; size: once; J: TRBJ1-6; D: TRBD1; DNA: TGTGCCAGCAAAAAGGGACAGAATAATTCACCCCTCCACTTT; CDR3: CASKKGQNNSPLHF
V: TRBV6-2/TRBV6-3; size: NA; J: TRBJ1-6; D: NA; DNA: TGTGCCAGCAGTTACCATATGGACAGAACTAAAAGCTCCTATAATTCACCCCTCCACTTT; CDR3: CASSYHMDRTKSSYNSPLHF
V: TRBV12-5; size: NA; J: TRBJ1-5; D: TRBD1; DNA: TGTGCTAGTGGTTTGGTATGGGACAGAGAGGTGGATCAGCCCCAGCATTTT; CDR3: CASGLVWDREVDQPQHF
V: TRBV11-2; size: NA; J: TRBJ2-5; D: NA; DNA: TGTGCCAGCAGCTCTCCCCGGTCGGAGACCCAGTACTTC; CDR3: CASSSPRSETQYF
V: TRBV7-9; size: NA; J: TRBJ1-6; D: NA; DNA: TGTGCCAGCAGCTCAGCCACCAAGAGCTCCTATAATTCACCCCTCCACTTT; CDR3: CASSSATKSSYNSPLHF
V: TRBV5-6; size: NA; J: TRBJ2-7; D: NA; DNA: TGTGCCAGCAGGCCGTCGGGGAGCTACGAGCAGTACTTC; CDR3: CASRPSGSYEQYF
V: TRBV5-6; size: few; J: TRBJ1-1; D: NA; DNA: TGTGCCAGCAGCTTCCGAGGCACTGAAGCTTTCTTT; CDR3: CASSFRGTEAFF
V: TRBV12-5; size: NA; J: TRBJ1-2; D: NA; DNA: TGTGCTAGTGGTTTTCCGGGATCCCGAAGGTATGGCTACACCTTC; CDR3: CASGFPGSRRYGYTF
V: TRBV19; size: NA; J: TRBJ1-2; D: NA; DNA: TGTGCCAGTAGTATAATGGCAGGGAAAAGCTACACCTTC; CDR3: CASSIMAGKSYTF
V: TRBV9; size: NA; J: TRBJ2-2; D: TRBD1; DNA: TGTGCCAGCAGCGTAGGGGACAGGGGGCATGGGGAGCTGTTTTTT; CDR3: CASSVGDRGHGELFF
V: TRBV7-3; size: NA; J: TRBJ2-1; D: TRBD2; DNA: TGTGCCAGCAGCTTAACTAGCGGGGATTACAATGAGCAGTTCTTC; CDR3: CASSLTSGDYNEQFF
V: TRBV7-3; size: NA; J: TRBJ2-1; D: TRBD2; DNA: TGTGCCAGCAGCTTAAACTCGGCGGGGGGACGTTACAATGAGCAGTTCTTC; CDR3: CASSLNSAGGRYNEQFF
V: TRBV4-1; size: once; J: TRBJ1-1; D: TRBD1; DNA: TGCGCCAGCAGCCAATATGAACAGGGGGAAACTGAAGCTTTCTTT; CDR3: CASSQYEQGETEAFF
V: TRBV4-3; size: NA; J: TRBJ2-1; D: NA; DNA: TGCGCCAGCAGCCAGAGAGGCTCCTACAATGAGCAGTTCTTC; CDR3: CASSQRGSYNEQFF
V: TRBV7-2; size: NA; J: TRBJ1-2; D: NA; DNA: TGTGCCAGCACCCCCAGGGCCAACTATGGCTACACCTTC; CDR3: CASTPRANYGYTF
V: TRBV7-6; size: NA; J: TRBJ1-2; D: TRBD1; DNA: TGTGCCAGCAGCTTAGATGAGGGGGCAGGCTATGGCTACACCTTC; CDR3: CASSLDEGAGYGYTF
V: TRBV19; size: NA; J: TRBJ2-1; D: TRBD1; DNA: TGTGCCAGTAGTATAATAGGACAGGGTATCAATGAGCAGTTCTTC; CDR3: CASSIIGQGINEQFF
V: TRBV6-2/TRBV6-3; size: NA; J: TRBJ1-1; D: NA; DNA: TGTGCCAGCAGCCCAGCCCCGGAGGAAGCTTTCTTT; CDR3: CASSPAPEEAFF
V: TRBV29-1; size: NA; J: TRBJ1-2; D: TRBD1; DNA: TGCAGCGTTGATTTTCGGACAGGGAGCGCTTCTAACTATGGCTACACCTTC; CDR3: CSVDFRTGSASNYGYTF
V: TRBV4-1; size: NA; J: TRBJ2-7; D: NA; DNA: TGCGCCAGCAGCCAAGCCGGGGGTTCGTACTACGAGCAGTACTTC; CDR3: CASSQAGGSYYEQYF
V: TRBV19; size: NA; J: TRBJ1-5; D: TRBD1; DNA: TGTGCCAGTGGTAAAGGACAGGTTTTGGGCAATCAGCCCCAGCATTTT; CDR3: CASGKGQVLGNQPQHF
V: TRBV5-1; size: few; J: TRBJ2-1; D: TRBD1; DNA: TGCGCCAGCAGCCACGACAGGGCCCCCTACAATGAGCAGTTCTTC; CDR3: CASSHDRAPYNEQFF
V: TRBV2; size: NA; J: TRBJ1-1; D: TRBD1; DNA: TGTGCCAGCTGCAGGGGGCCGAGGGACACTGAAGCTTTCTTT; CDR3: CASCRGPRDTEAFF
V: TRBV7-8; size: NA; J: TRBJ2-2; D: TRBD1; DNA: TGTGCCAGCAGCTTAGCGGGAGGGGACAGGGTAACCGGGGAGCTGTTTTTT; CDR3: CASSLAGGDRVTGELFF
V: TRBV27; size: NA; J: TRBJ2-7; D: NA; DNA: TGTGCCAGCAGTTTATTTTCGGAGGGCACCTACGAGCAGTACTTC; CDR3: CASSLFSEGTYEQYF
V: TRBV7-9; size: NA; J: TRBJ1-6; D: NA; DNA: TGTGCCAGCAGTCCACGAGGGGGGGAGGGAACTTCACCCCTCCACTTT; CDR3: CASSPRGGEGTSPLHF